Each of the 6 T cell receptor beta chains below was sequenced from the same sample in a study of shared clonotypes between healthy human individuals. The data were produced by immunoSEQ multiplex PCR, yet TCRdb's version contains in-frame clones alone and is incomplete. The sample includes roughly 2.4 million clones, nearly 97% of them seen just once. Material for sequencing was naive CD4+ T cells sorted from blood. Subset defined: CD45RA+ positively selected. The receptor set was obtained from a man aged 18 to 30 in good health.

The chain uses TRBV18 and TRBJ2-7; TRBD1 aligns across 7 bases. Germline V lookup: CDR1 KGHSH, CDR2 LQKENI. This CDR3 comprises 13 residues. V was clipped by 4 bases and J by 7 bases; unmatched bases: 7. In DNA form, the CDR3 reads TGTGCCAGCTCACTCGACAGGGCTCGGGAGCAGTACTTC. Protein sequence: CASSLDRAREQYF.

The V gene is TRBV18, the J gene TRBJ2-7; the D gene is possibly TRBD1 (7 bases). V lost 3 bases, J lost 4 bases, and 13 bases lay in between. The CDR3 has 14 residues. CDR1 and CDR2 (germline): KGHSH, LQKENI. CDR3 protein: CASSPQGGGYEQYF. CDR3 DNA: TGTGCCAGCTCACCTCAGGGGGGAGGATACGAGCAGTACTTC.

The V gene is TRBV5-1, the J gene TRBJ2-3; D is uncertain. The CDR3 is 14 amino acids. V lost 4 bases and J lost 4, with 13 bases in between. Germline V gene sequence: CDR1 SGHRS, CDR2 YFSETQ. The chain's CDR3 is CASSLGGVADTQYF. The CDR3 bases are TGCGCCAGCAGCCTCGGTGGGGTAGCAGATACGCAGTATTTT.

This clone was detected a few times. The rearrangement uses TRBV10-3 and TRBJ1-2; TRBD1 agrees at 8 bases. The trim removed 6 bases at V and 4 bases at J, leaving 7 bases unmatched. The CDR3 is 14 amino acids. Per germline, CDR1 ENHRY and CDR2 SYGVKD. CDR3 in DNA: TGTGCCATCAGATGGGCAGGGGGCACCTATGGCTACACCTTC. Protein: CAIRWAGGTYGYTF.

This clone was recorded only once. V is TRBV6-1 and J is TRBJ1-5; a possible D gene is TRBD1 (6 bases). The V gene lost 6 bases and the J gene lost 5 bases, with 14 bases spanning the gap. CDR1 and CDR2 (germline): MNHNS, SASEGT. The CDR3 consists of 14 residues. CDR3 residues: CASSSQGWDQPQHF. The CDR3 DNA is TGTGCCAGCAGCTCACAGGGTTGGGATCAGCCCCAGCATTTT.

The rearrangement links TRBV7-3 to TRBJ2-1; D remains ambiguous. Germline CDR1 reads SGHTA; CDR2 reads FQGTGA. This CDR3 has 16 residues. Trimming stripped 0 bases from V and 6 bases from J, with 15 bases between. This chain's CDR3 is CASSLTVSHSFNEQFF. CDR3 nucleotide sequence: TGTGCCAGCAGCTTAACCGTTTCCCATTCGTTCAATGAGCAGTTCTTC.